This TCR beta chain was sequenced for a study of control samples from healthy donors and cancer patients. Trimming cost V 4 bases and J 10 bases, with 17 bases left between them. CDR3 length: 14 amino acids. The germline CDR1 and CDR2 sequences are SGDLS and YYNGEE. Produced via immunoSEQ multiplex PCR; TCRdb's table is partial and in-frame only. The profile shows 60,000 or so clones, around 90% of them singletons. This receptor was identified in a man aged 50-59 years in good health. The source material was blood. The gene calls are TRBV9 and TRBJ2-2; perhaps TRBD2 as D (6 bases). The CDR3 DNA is TGTGCCAGCAGCCCGGGTGTGGGGGAGGAGGAGCTGTTTTTT. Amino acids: CASSPGVGEEELFF.